This T cell receptor beta chain was identified during a study of OX40 agonist ivuxolimab in advanced cancers. Looking at the study overall: The dose-escalation group included hepatocellular carcinoma, melanoma, renal cell carcinoma and head and neck cancer. Partial responses were observed in three patients, of whom one had hepatocellular carcinoma and two had cutaneous melanoma.

The method was immunoSEQ multiplex PCR; TCRdb's version includes in-frame clones alone and lacks a portion of them. The sample includes about 79,000 clones, around 85% of them seen just once. General observations from the study: The antigen specificity of the peripheral T cells (those that were expanded) was not determined. CD8+ T cells averaged more expanded clones than CD4+.

For this clone: Antigen unknown.

The CDR3 is made up of 13 amino acids. From germline, CDR1 is SGHVS and CDR2 FQNEAQ. V was cut by 4 bases and J by 6 bases, with 10 bases left in between. The J gene is TRBJ1-5, the V gene TRBV7-8; D is possibly TRBD1 (6 bases). Sequencing used CD4+ or CD8+ T cells sorted from blood, obtained in a trial of the OX40 agonist ivuxolimab. This sequence was found in an adult with an advanced solid tumor such as melanoma, head and neck, liver or kidney cancer. CDR3 amino acids: CASSSQGIQPQHF. CDR3 bases: TGTGCCAGCAGCTCCCAGGGGATTCAGCCCCAGCATTTT. Combining the CDR3 with reference TRBV7-8 and TRBJ1-5 gives the whole variable domain GAGVSQSPRYKVAKRGQDVALRCDPISGHVSLFWYQQALGQGPEFLTYFQNEAQLDKSGLPSDRFFAERPEGSVSTLKIQRTQQEDSAVYLCASSSQGIQPQHFGDGTRLSIL.